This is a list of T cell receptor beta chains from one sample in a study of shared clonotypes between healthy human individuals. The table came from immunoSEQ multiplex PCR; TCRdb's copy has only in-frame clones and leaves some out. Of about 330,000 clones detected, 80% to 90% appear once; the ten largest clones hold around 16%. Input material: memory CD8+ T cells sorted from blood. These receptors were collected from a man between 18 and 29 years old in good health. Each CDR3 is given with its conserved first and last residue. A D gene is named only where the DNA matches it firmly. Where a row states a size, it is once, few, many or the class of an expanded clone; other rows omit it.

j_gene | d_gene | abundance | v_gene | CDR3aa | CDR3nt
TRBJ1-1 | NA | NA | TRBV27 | CASKGTKNTEAFF | TGTGCCAGCAAGGGGACAAAGAACACTGAAGCTTTCTTT
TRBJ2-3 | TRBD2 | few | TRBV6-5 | CASSYLVAGTDTQYF | TGTGCCAGCAGTTACTTGGTAGCGGGAACAGATACGCAGTATTTT
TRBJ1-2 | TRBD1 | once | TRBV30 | CAWTGGNGYTF | TGTGCCTGGACAGGGGGTAATGGCTACACCTTC
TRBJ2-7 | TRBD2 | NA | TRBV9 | CASSSSGTSGTSYEQYF | TGTGCCAGCAGCAGCTCCGGGACTAGCGGTACCTCCTACGAGCAGTACTTC
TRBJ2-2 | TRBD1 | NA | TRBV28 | CASSPTGGTGELFF | TGTGCCAGCAGTCCAACAGGGGGCACCGGGGAGCTGTTTTTT
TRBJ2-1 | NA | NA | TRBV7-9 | CASSLVVVLDEQFF | TGTGCCAGCAGCTTAGTGGTGGTATTGGATGAGCAGTTCTTC
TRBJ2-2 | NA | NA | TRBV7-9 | CASSPDRTNTGELFF | TGTGCCAGCAGCCCTGACAGAACCAACACCGGGGAGCTGTTTTTT
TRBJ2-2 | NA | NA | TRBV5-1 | CASSTGWGNTGELFF | TGCGCCAGCAGCACCGGGTGGGGGAACACCGGGGAGCTGTTTTTT
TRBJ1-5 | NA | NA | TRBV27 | CASSILPRDSNQPQHF | TGTGCCAGCAGTATCCTGCCTCGGGACTCTAATCAGCCCCAGCATTTT
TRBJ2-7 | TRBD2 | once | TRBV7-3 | CASSRAGEYEQYF | TGTGCCAGCAGCAGAGCGGGGGAATACGAGCAGTACTTC
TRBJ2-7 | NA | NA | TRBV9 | CASSVVVHGEQYF | TGTGCCAGCAGCGTAGTCGTCCATGGCGAGCAGTACTTC
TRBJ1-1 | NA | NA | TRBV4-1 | CASSPGALNTEAFF | TGCGCCAGCAGCCCTGGCGCTCTGAACACTGAAGCTTTCTTT
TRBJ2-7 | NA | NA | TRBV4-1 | CASSQGVGTSYEQYF | TGCGCCAGCAGCCAAGGGGTAGGGACCTCCTACGAGCAGTACTTC
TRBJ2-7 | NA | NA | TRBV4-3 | CASSQVRGAHEQYF | TGCGCCAGCAGCCAAGTACGGGGGGCCCACGAGCAGTACTTC
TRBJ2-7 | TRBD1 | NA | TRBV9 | CASSPRTGDYEQYF | TGTGCCAGCAGCCCCAGGACAGGGGACTACGAGCAGTACTTC
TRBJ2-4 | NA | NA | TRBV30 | CAWSGGAKNIQYF | TGTGCCTGGAGTGGTGGGGCCAAAAACATTCAGTACTTC
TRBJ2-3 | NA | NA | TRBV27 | CASSWAGHSTDTQYF | TGTGCCAGCAGTTGGGCAGGCCATAGCACAGATACGCAGTATTTT
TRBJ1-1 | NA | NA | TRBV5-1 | CASSLARGALTEAFF | TGCGCCAGCAGCTTGGCCCGGGGGGCGCTGACTGAAGCTTTCTTT
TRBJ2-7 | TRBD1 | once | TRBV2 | CASSLEGRGPEQYF | TGTGCCAGCAGCTTAGAAGGCAGGGGGCCCGAGCAGTACTTC
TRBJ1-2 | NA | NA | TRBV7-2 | CASSLAASLNYGYTF | TGTGCCAGCAGCTTAGCGGCCTCACTCAACTATGGCTACACCTTC
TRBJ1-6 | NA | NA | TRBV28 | CASSFPLSRDNSPLHF | TGTGCCAGCAGTTTCCCTCTCTCAAGGGATAATTCACCCCTCCACTTT
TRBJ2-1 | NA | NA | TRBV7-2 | CASSLELAVNEQFF | TGTGCCAGCAGCTTAGAACTAGCAGTGAATGAGCAGTTCTTC
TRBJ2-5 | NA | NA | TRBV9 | CASSPLYQETQYF | TGTGCCAGCAGCCCCTTGTACCAAGAGACCCAGTACTTC
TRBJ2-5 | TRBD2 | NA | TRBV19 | CASSIGASGGLEETQYF | TGTGCCAGTAGTATAGGGGCTAGCGGGGGGCTCGAAGAGACCCAGTACTTC
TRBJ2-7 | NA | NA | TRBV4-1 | CASSHSGSGVYEQYF | TGCGCCAGCAGCCATAGCGGTTCTGGGGTGTACGAGCAGTACTTC
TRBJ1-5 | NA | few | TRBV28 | CASRREGGNQPQHF | TGTGCCAGCAGACGAGAAGGAGGAAATCAGCCCCAGCATTTT
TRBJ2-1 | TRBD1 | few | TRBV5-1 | CASSSRDRGYNEQFF | TGCGCCAGCAGCTCGAGGGACAGGGGATACAATGAGCAGTTCTTC
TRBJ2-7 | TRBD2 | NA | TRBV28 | CASSFRAGAYEQYF | TGTGCCAGCAGTTTCCGGGCGGGGGCCTACGAGCAGTACTTC
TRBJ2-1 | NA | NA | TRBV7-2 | CASSLASDFPGANEQFF | TGTGCCAGCAGCTTAGCGTCCGACTTCCCAGGCGCCAATGAGCAGTTCTTC